The 20 T cell receptor beta chains below all came from one sample that was sequenced in a study of shared clonotypes between healthy human individuals. Profiled with immunoSEQ multiplex PCR; TCRdb holds only in-frame clones, not every one. This table holds 1.4 million to 1.5 million clones, roughly 96% found once. Source material: naive CD4+ T cells sorted from blood. Subset given: CD45RA+ positively selected. The receptors here all came from a man aged 25-45 years in good health.

V usage is TRBV4-1 and J usage is TRBJ1-5; tentative D call: TRBD1 (5 bases). Trimming removed 4 bases from V and 11 bases from J, with 12 bases in between. The germline V gene encodes CDR1 MGHRA and CDR2 YSYEKL. This CDR3 region has 12 residues. CDR3 in amino acids: CASSPRGGAQHF. The CDR3 DNA sequence: TGCGCCAGCAGCCCCCGGGGGGGGGCCCAGCATTTT.

The chain has TRBV14 and TRBJ2-2, with TRBD2 identical over 9 bases. CDR1 is SGHDN and CDR2 is FVKESK in the germline V gene. There are 15 residues in the CDR3. Trimming at V came to 3 bases and at J to 5 bases, leaving 4 bases not matched to a gene. CDR3 sequence: CASSQAGGATGELFF. CDR3 nucleotide sequence: TGTGCCAGCAGCCAGGCGGGAGGGGCGACCGGGGAGCTGTTTTTT. The full variable domain, in which reference TRBV14 and TRBJ2-2 provide the parts outside the CDR3, is EAGVTQFPSHSVIEKGQTVTLRCDPISGHDNLYWYRRVMGKEIKFLLHFVKESKQDESGMPNNRFLAERTGGTYSTLKVQPAELEDSGVYFCASSQAGGATGELFFGEGSRLTVL.

This clone was picked up one time. The J gene is TRBJ1-1, the V gene TRBV18; 9 bases align to TRBD1. This CDR3 is 14 amino acids long. Unmatched junction bases numbered 7, after V lost 6 bases and J lost 5 bases. CDR1 and CDR2 from the germline V gene are KGHSH and LQKENI. The CDR3 DNA reads as TGTGCCAGCTCGGGGAGGGACAGGGTAACTGAAGCTTTCTTT. Its protein product is CASSGRDRVTEAFF.

The chain is built from TRBV27 and TRBJ2-7; D possibly corresponds to TRBD2 (5 bases). This CDR3 comprises 15 residues. Trimming took 2 bases from V and 2 from J, leaving 13 bases between them. In germline, CDR1 is MNHEY, CDR2 SMNVEV (reference sequence). CDR3 amino acids: CASSLEAGPTYEQYF. Here the CDR3 DNA reads TGTGCCAGCAGTTTAGAGGCGGGCCCAACCTACGAGCAGTACTTC.

The chain has TRBV27 and TRBJ1-4; perhaps TRBD1 as D (6 bases). Germline CDR1 MNHEY, CDR2 SMNVEV (reference sequence). CDR3 length: 15 residues. The V gene lost 3 bases and the J gene lost 3 bases, with 11 bases spanning the gap. CDR3 DNA sequence: TGTGCCAGCAGTTTTCGACAGGCCCCTAATGAAAAACTGTTTTTT. Translated: CASSFRQAPNEKLFF. Combining the CDR3 with reference TRBV27 and TRBJ1-4 gives the whole variable domain EAQVTQNPRYLITVTGKKLTVTCSQNMNHEYMSWYRQDPGLGLRQIYYSMNVEVTDKGDVPEGYKVSRKEKRNFPLILESPSPNQTSLYFCASSFRQAPNEKLFFGSGTQLSVL.

The chain couples TRBV28 to TRBJ2-1; D is unclear. CDR3 length: 13 residues. Germline assignment: CDR1 MDHEN and CDR2 SYDVKM. V lost 1 base to trimming and J lost 9 bases, with 10 bases between them. The CDR3: CASSLFQGLEQFF. In nucleotides, the CDR3 is TGTGCCAGCAGTTTATTTCAAGGGCTTGAGCAGTTCTTC. Full variable domain (missing parts from reference TRBV28 and TRBJ2-1): DVKVTQSSRYLVKRTGEKVFLECVQDMDHENMFWYRQDPGLGLRLIYFSYDVKMKEKGDIPEGYSVSREKKERFSLILESASTNQTSMYLCASSLFQGLEQFFGPGTRLTVL.

In its sample, this clone was seen once. The rearrangement links TRBV19 to TRBJ2-1; 9 bases fit TRBD2. This CDR3 has 14 amino acids. Germline assignment: CDR1 LNHDA and CDR2 SQIVND (reference sequence). V trimming: 6 bases; J trimming: 4 bases; junction bases outside the gene matches: 4. CDR3 region: CASRAGGNYNEQFF. CDR3 sequence (DNA): TGTGCCAGTAGGGCGGGAGGGAATTACAATGAGCAGTTCTTC.

Concerning this clone: An end of the junction does not agree with germline; a read error may underlie this. This rearrangement joins TRBV7-9 to TRBJ2-7; maybe TRBD2 (6 bases). The germline gives CDR1 SEHNR, CDR2 FQNEAQ (reference sequence). The CDR3 length is 12 residues. The DNA for the CDR3 is TGTGCCAGCAGCCTAGAGTACGGACTACCTTCCTTC. Encoded protein: CASSLEYGLPSF. Drawing the rest from reference TRBV7-9 and TRBJ2-7, the complete variable domain is DTGVSQNPRHKITKRGQNVTFRCDPISEHNRLYWYRQTLGQGPEFLTYFQNEAQLEKSRLLSDRFSAERPKGSFSTLEIQRTEQGDSAMYLCASSLEYGLPSFGPGTRLTVT.

This chain connects TRBV10-1 to TRBJ2-1; perhaps TRBD2 as D (6 bases). Germline CDR1 reads WNHNN; CDR2 reads SYGVQD (reference sequence). The V end was cut by 10 bases, the J end by 5 bases, with 24 bases between. This CDR3 has 16 residues. CDR3 nucleotides: TGCGCCAAACCAGGAAGGGGCCGGGGGTACCACAATGAGCAGTTCTTC. It specifies CAKPGRGRGYHNEQFF.

The chain carries TRBV13 and TRBJ2-1; 9 bases line up with TRBD2. Germline assignment: CDR1 PRHDT and CDR2 FYEKMQ (reference sequence). V was pared by 4 bases and J by 5 bases, with 24 bases of the junction left unmatched. This CDR3 region has 21 residues. CDR3 sequence reads: CASSSRTSELFGTRGNNEQFF. The CDR3 nucleotides are TGTGCCAGCAGCTCCAGGACTAGCGAACTTTTTGGAACTAGAGGAAACAATGAGCAGTTCTTC.

CDR3 bases: TGTGCCAGCAGTTACTGGGGACTACGAACGTCCTACGAGCAGTACTTC. Its protein is CASSYWGLRTSYEQYF. The V and J genes are TRBV6-6 and TRBJ2-7; TRBD2 agrees at 7 bases. The CDR3 spans 16 residues. Per germline, CDR1 MNHNY and CDR2 SVGAGI (reference sequence). V lost 1 base, J lost 1 base, and 7 bases stayed unmatched.

This chain connects TRBV5-1 to TRBJ2-2, with 7 bases aligning to TRBD1. This CDR3 is built from 14 residues. The germline gives CDR1 SGHRS, CDR2 YFSETQ. V lost 0 bases, J lost 10 bases, and 6 bases stayed unmatched. CDR3 sequence (DNA): TGCGCCAGCAGCTTGGAGGGTCAGGGGGTGGAGCTGTTTTTT. Translated, it gives CASSLEGQGVELFF.

This clone appeared once. The CDR3 spells CASSRDRGFEQYF. The CDR3 coding sequence is TGTGCCAGCAGCCGGGACAGGGGGTTCGAGCAGTACTTC. The rearrangement links TRBV5-6 to TRBJ2-7; 11 bases align to TRBD1. The ends lost 4 bases at V and 6 bases at J; junction bases unmatched: 3. This CDR3 contains 13 residues. In germline, CDR1 is SGHDT, CDR2 YYEEEE.

The rearrangement uses TRBV11-2 and TRBJ2-7; D is ambiguous. Germline-derived CDR1 and CDR2 are SGHAT and FQNNGV. V was clipped by 0 bases and J by 4 bases, with 7 bases between them. CDR3 size: 13 residues. The CDR3: CASSLEALYEQYF. The CDR3 DNA is TGTGCCAGCAGCTTAGAGGCGCTATACGAGCAGTACTTC.

V is TRBV11-2 and J is TRBJ2-5, with 9 positions matching TRBD2. Germline values: CDR1 SGHAT, CDR2 FQNNGV. This CDR3 has 14 residues. V shed 5 bases, J shed 0 bases, and the junction held 1 base outside the gene matches. The CDR3 region is CASSIAGDQETQYF. In DNA, the CDR3 is TGTGCCAGCAGCATAGCGGGAGACCAAGAGACCCAGTACTTC.

The chain links TRBV11-3 to TRBJ2-1; D perhaps matches TRBD1 (7 bases). CDR3 length: 15 residues. Trimming left V 5 bases short and J 1 base short, with 12 bases between. Germline V gene sequence: CDR1 SGHNT, CDR2 YENEEA. The DNA for the CDR3 is TGTGCCAGCAGCCGCGGGACAGTTTCCTACAATGAGCAGTTCTTC. It encodes CASSRGTVSYNEQFF. The complete variable domain, with remaining parts taken from reference TRBV11-3 and TRBJ2-1, reads EAGVVQSPRYKIIEKKQPVAFWCNPISGHNTLYWYLQNLGQGPELLIRYENEEAVDDSQLPKDRFSAERLKGVDSTLKIQPAELGDSAVYLCASSRGTVSYNEQFFGPGTRLTVL.

The chain employs TRBV9 and TRBJ2-1; D perhaps matches TRBD1 (6 bases). This CDR3 is built from 15 residues. Germline V gene data show CDR1 as SGDLS and CDR2 as YYNGEE. Trimming cost V 3 bases and J 8 bases, with 18 bases left between them. The CDR3 DNA is TGTGCCAGCAGCGCCAGGGGCTTTTGGGATGATGAGCAGTTCTTC. Its protein is CASSARGFWDDEQFF.

The V and J genes are TRBV30 and TRBJ2-1, with D tentatively TRBD2 (6 bases). V lost 3 bases and J lost 1, with 10 bases in between. CDR3 length: 14 amino acids. Germline CDR1 GTSNPN, CDR2 SVGIG (reference sequence). CDR3 region: CAWRRAGSYNEQFF. DNA for the CDR3: TGTGCCTGGAGGAGAGCGGGTTCCTACAATGAGCAGTTCTTC. Using reference TRBV30 and TRBJ2-1 for the parts outside the CDR3, the full variable domain is SQTIHQWPATLVQPVGSPLSLECTVEGTSNPNLYWYRQAAGRGLQLLFYSVGIGQISSEVPQNLSASRPQDRQFILSSKKLLLSDSGFYLCAWRRAGSYNEQFFGPGTRLTVL.

This chain links TRBV2 with TRBJ1-1; weak D call: TRBD1 (5 bases). The germline CDR1 and CDR2 sequences are SNHLY and FYNNEI. CDR3 length: 15 residues. V was clipped by 2 bases and J by 1 base, with 11 bases between them. The CDR3 DNA is TGTGCCAGCAGTGAATTAGGACATTCGAACACTGAAGCTTTCTTT. Protein sequence: CASSELGHSNTEAFF.

V is TRBV2 and J is TRBJ2-7; D uncertain. Germline-derived CDR1 and CDR2 are SNHLY and FYNNEI. V was shortened by 6 bases and J by 3 bases, with 12 bases between the two germline ends. This CDR3 spans 13 amino acids. The CDR3 protein is CASSRTVVYEQYF. DNA for the CDR3: TGTGCCAGCAGCAGAACAGTCGTCTACGAGCAGTACTTC.